Shown below are 24 T cell receptor beta chains from a single sample sequenced in a study of blood T cell repertoires in COVID-19. The repertoire was sequenced with immunoSEQ multiplex PCR; TCRdb's copy has only in-frame clones and lacks some. The table records approximately 200,000 clones, about 82% of them present only once. The sample consisted of PBMCs or T cells enriched from blood (not recorded which). The receptor source for this set is a woman aged 25 to 39 who had recovered from COVID-19.

This chain links TRBV28 with TRBJ1-1; D call uncertain. V was cut by 4 bases and J by 8 bases, with 8 bases left in between. The CDR3 has 11 amino acids. CDR1 is MDHEN and CDR2 is SYDVKM in the germline V gene. The CDR3 DNA sequence: TGTGCCAGCAGTTACGGACTAGAAGCTTTCTTT. Translation: CASSYGLEAFF. Filled out from reference TRBV28 and TRBJ1-1, the complete variable domain reads DVKVTQSSRYLVKRTGEKVFLECVQDMDHENMFWYRQDPGLGLRLIYFSYDVKMKEKGDIPEGYSVSREKKERFSLILESASTNQTSMYLCASSYGLEAFFGQGTRLTVV.

CDR3 bases: TGTGCCAGTAGTATACCAGGGGAGTTTCTAGAGACCCAGTACTTC. It yields the protein CASSIPGEFLETQYF. This chain connects TRBV19 to TRBJ2-5; maybe TRBD1 (6 bases). The CDR3 extends over 15 amino acids. Trimming removed 2 bases at V and 4 bases at J, with 14 bases between. Germline V gene data show CDR1 as LNHDA and CDR2 as SQIVND (reference sequence).

The chain combines TRBV2 with TRBJ2-7, with 9 bases identical to TRBD1. This CDR3 comprises 15 residues. Trimming took 7 bases from V and 5 from J; bases not matched to a gene: 12. Per the germline V gene, CDR1 is SNHLY and CDR2 is FYNNEI. As DNA, the CDR3 is TGTGCCAGCAAACGTGAACAGGGGGCTTCCCACGAGCAGTACTTC. This encodes CASKREQGASHEQYF. The whole variable domain, remainder taken from reference TRBV2 and TRBJ2-7, is EPEVTQTPSHQVTQMGQEVILRCVPISNHLYFYWYRQILGQKVEFLVSFYNNEISEKSEIFDDQFSVERPDGSNFTLKIRSTKLEDSAMYFCASKREQGASHEQYFGPGTRLTVT.

V and J are TRBV27 and TRBJ2-7, with 11 bases matching TRBD2. This CDR3 has 14 amino acids. Germline V gives CDR1 MNHEY, CDR2 SMNVEV (reference sequence). J gave up 4 bases and V 4 bases, and 3 bases lay outside the gene matches. CDR3 DNA sequence: TGTGCCAGCAGTTCGGGGACTAGCGGTTACGAGCAGTACTTC. Amino acids: CASSSGTSGYEQYF.

V gene TRBV30 combines with J gene TRBJ1-1; 9 bases fit TRBD1. The CDR3 totals 12 residues. Germline V CDR1 and CDR2: GTSNPN, SVGIG (reference sequence). After removal of 4 bases from V and 10 bases from J, the junction contained 7 bases not matched to a gene. CDR3 sequence (DNA): TGTGCCTGGAACCACAGGGGGCTGGTAGCTTTCTTT. Protein: CAWNHRGLVAFF.

The rearrangement joins TRBV9 to TRBJ1-2; D gene uncertain. V was shortened by 7 bases and J by 1 base, with 5 bases between the two germline ends. The CDR3 consists of 11 residues. Germline V gives CDR1 SGDLS, CDR2 YYNGEE. The CDR3 spells CASQDNYGYTF. CDR3 sequence (DNA): TGTGCCAGCCAGGATAACTATGGCTACACCTTC.

This clone has only one observation. The V gene is TRBV5-1, the J gene TRBJ1-5; the match to TRBD1 covers 10 bases. CDR3 length: 15 residues. Trimming took 5 bases from V and 2 from J; bases not matched to a gene: 4. Germline assignment: CDR1 SGHRS and CDR2 YFSETQ. CDR3 sequence: CASRLTGGGNQPQHF. The CDR3 region has the DNA TGCGCCAGCAGACTGACAGGGGGCGGCAATCAGCCCCAGCATTTT.

This clone has just one count. J is TRBJ1-1 and V is TRBV2, with TRBD1 matching 7 bases. Germline loops: CDR1 SNHLY, CDR2 FYNNEI. V shed 7 bases and J 0 bases; nucleotides not matched to a gene: 8. CDR3 length: 15 amino acids. This CDR3 reads CASTEQGIMNTEAFF. The CDR3 coding sequence is TGTGCCAGCACAGAACAGGGGATCATGAACACTGAAGCTTTCTTT.

The genes are TRBV7-6 and TRBJ1-2; D is perhaps TRBD1 (6 bases). The V and J ends lost 1 base and 8 bases respectively, with 11 bases between them. Germline V gene lookup returns CDR1 SGHVS and CDR2 FNYEAQ. CDR3 length: 13 residues. As DNA, the CDR3 is TGTGCCAGCAGCTTAGGGGGGGGCGCGGGCTACACCTTC. Translation gives CASSLGGGAGYTF. Combining the CDR3 with reference TRBV7-6 and TRBJ1-2 gives the whole variable domain GAGVSQSPRYKVTKRGQDVALRCDPISGHVSLYWYRQALGQGPEFLTYFNYEAQQDKSGLPNDRFSAERPEGSISTLTIQRTEQRDSAMYRCASSLGGGAGYTFGSGTRLTVV.

The V and J genes are TRBV28 and TRBJ1-2; D is perhaps TRBD1 (6 bases). Trimming cost V 10 bases and J 8 bases, with 23 bases left between them. CDR1 MDHEN and CDR2 SYDVKM come from the germline V gene. The CDR3 is made up of 14 amino acids. Written as DNA, the CDR3 is TGTGCCATCGCTCTGAAGCAGGGGAGGGAAGGCTACACCTTC. Encoded protein: CAIALKQGREGYTF.

The chain combines TRBV30 with TRBJ1-5; tentative D call: TRBD1 (6 bases). Germline CDR1 GTSNPN, CDR2 SVGIG (reference sequence). The CDR3 consists of 17 residues. Deletions cut 3 bases from V and 1 base from J, with 19 bases between. CDR3 sequence: CAWSAPRGGKSNQPQHF. CDR3 nucleotide sequence: TGTGCCTGGAGCGCCCCAAGGGGGGGCAAGAGCAATCAGCCCCAGCATTTT.

This clone was seen a few times. This chain links TRBV11-2 with TRBJ2-5; 9 positions agree with TRBD1. The CDR3 runs to 16 residues. V was pared by 2 bases and J by 3 bases, with 7 bases of the junction left unmatched. CDR1 and CDR2 (germline): SGHAT, FQNNGV. CDR3 residues: CASSLRLRDREETQYF. Written as DNA, the CDR3 is TGTGCCAGCAGCTTACGCTTAAGGGACAGGGAAGAGACCCAGTACTTC.

V usage is TRBV7-9 and J usage is TRBJ2-3; a weak D match, TRBD2 (5 bases). The CDR3 length is 16 residues. The V gene lost 3 bases and the J gene lost 0 bases, with 13 bases spanning the gap. Germline CDR1 and CDR2: SEHNR and FQNEAQ (reference sequence). The CDR3 bases are TGTGCCAGCAGCTTCTCCAGCGGTCTTAGCACAGATACGCAGTATTTT. Amino acid sequence: CASSFSSGLSTDTQYF.

V is TRBV5-8 and J is TRBJ1-1, with 8 bases fitting TRBD1. V dropped 4 bases and J dropped 5; count of bases not matched to a gene: 7. The CDR3 has 14 amino acids. Germline CDR1 and CDR2: SGHTS and YDEGEE. CDR3 sequence: CASSGYRGRTEAFF. The DNA for the CDR3 is TGTGCCAGCAGCGGGTACAGGGGGAGGACTGAAGCTTTCTTT. Supplemented by reference TRBV5-8 and TRBJ1-1, the full variable domain reads EAGVTQSPTHLIKTRGQQATLRCSPISGHTSVYWYQQALGLGLQFLLWYDEGEERNRGNFPPRFSGRQFPNYSSELNVNALELEDSALYLCASSGYRGRTEAFFGQGTRLTVV.

The chain couples TRBV7-8 to TRBJ1-4, with 9 bases aligning to TRBD1. Germline V lookup: CDR1 SGHVS, CDR2 FQNEAQ. V was pared by 6 bases and J by 0 bases, with 2 bases of the junction left unmatched. CDR3 length: 15 residues. Here the CDR3 reads CASRQGAATNEKLFF. The CDR3 region has the DNA TGTGCCAGCAGACAGGGGGCCGCAACTAATGAAAAACTGTTTTTT.

The gene calls are TRBV9 and TRBJ2-3, with a weak D call TRBD2 (5 bases). The V and J ends lost 0 bases and 2 bases respectively, with 13 bases between them. Germline-derived CDR1 and CDR2 are SGDLS and YYNGEE. The CDR3 totals 16 residues. The CDR3 region has the DNA TGTGCCAGCAGCGTAGAGGAGGAGTATCCCACAGATACGCAGTATTTT. Translation: CASSVEEEYPTDTQYF.

This clone was seen only once. The V and J genes are TRBV6-5 and TRBJ1-5; the D gene is possibly TRBD1 (5 bases). Trimming removed 10 bases at V and 10 bases at J, with 17 bases between. From germline, CDR1 is MNHEY and CDR2 SVGAGI. The CDR3 has 12 amino acids. The CDR3 loop reads CATLEVQGPQHF. The CDR3 bases are TGTGCCACCTTAGAGGTGCAGGGCCCCCAGCATTTT.

This clone was seen just once. The chain combines TRBV6-5 with TRBJ2-7, with D perhaps TRBD2 (6 bases). The CDR3 consists of 15 residues. CDR1 MNHEY and CDR2 SVGAGI come from the germline V gene. V lost 6 bases, J lost 5 bases, and 20 bases lay in between. The CDR3 loop is CASSSLGGRSDEQYF. In DNA form, the CDR3 reads TGTGCCAGCAGCTCCCTCGGGGGACGATCCGACGAGCAGTACTTC.

The gene calls are TRBV5-1 and TRBJ1-2; unclear D gene. Per the germline V gene, CDR1 is SGHRS and CDR2 is YFSETQ. V lost 0 bases to trimming and J lost 7 bases, with 4 bases between them. The CDR3 is made up of 11 amino acids. The chain's CDR3 is CASSLGSGYTF. As DNA, the CDR3 is TGCGCCAGCAGCTTGGGCAGTGGCTACACCTTC.

The rearrangement uses TRBV5-6 and TRBJ1-6, with 7 bases fitting TRBD1. V shed 2 bases, J shed 7 bases, and the junction held 6 bases outside the gene matches. This CDR3 contains 15 residues. The germline V gene encodes CDR1 SGHDT and CDR2 YYEEEE. Here the CDR3 DNA reads TGTGCCAGCAGCTTCAGGACAGGACTAAATTCACCCCTCCACTTT. Its translation is CASSFRTGLNSPLHF.

This sequence joins TRBV11-2 and TRBJ2-1; TRBD2 matches 7 bases. From germline, CDR1 is SGHAT and CDR2 FQNNGV. The length of the CDR3 is 17 residues. V lost 5 bases to trimming and J lost 6 bases; unmatched junction nucleotides: 16. CDR3 coding DNA: TGTGCCAGCAGCACATACCCCCCAGCGGGAACACGCAATGAGCAGTTCTTC. Its translation is CASSTYPPAGTRNEQFF. Based on the CDR3 plus reference TRBV11-2 and TRBJ2-1, the full variable domain is EAGVAQSPRYKIIEKRQSVAFWCNPISGHATLYWYQQILGQGPKLLIQFQNNGVVDDSQLPKDRFSAERLKGVDSTLKIQPAKLEDSAVYLCASSTYPPAGTRNEQFFGPGTRLTVL.

V is TRBV5-4 and J is TRBJ1-2; 7 nucleotides line up with TRBD1. The germline CDR1 and CDR2 sequences are SGHNT and YYREEE (reference sequence). The CDR3 loop spans 13 amino acids. The V segment lost 9 bases and the J segment 3 bases; nucleotides outside the gene matches: 8. CDR3: CATGTANYYGYTF. CDR3 bases: TGTGCCACCGGGACAGCAAATTACTATGGCTACACCTTC.

The genes are TRBV2 and TRBJ1-6; 10 nucleotides line up with TRBD1. Trimming removed 3 bases from V and 3 bases from J; junction bases left unmatched: 5. This CDR3 is built from 17 residues. CDR1 and CDR2 from the germline V gene are SNHLY and FYNNEI. CDR3 DNA sequence: TGTGCCAGCAGTGATTCCGGGACAGGGGACTATAATTCACCCCTCCACTTT. Protein product: CASSDSGTGDYNSPLHF.

This clone was counted many times. CDR3 region: CASSPTQGHYNEQFF. The CDR3 nucleotides read TGTGCCAGCTCACCCACACAGGGCCACTACAATGAGCAGTTCTTC. The genes are TRBV18 and TRBJ2-1, with D maybe TRBD1 (6 bases). The CDR3 totals 15 residues. CDR1 KGHSH and CDR2 LQKENI come from the germline V gene. The ends were cut back, 3 bases at V and 3 bases at J, with 12 bases in the middle.